The 13 T cell receptor beta chains listed next were all sequenced from one sample in a study of human T cells and chemical hapten exposure. Total RNA was isolated from whole blood that had not been fractionated. TCRdb reprocessed the 5' RACE reads with MiXCR, giving one entry per CDR3 protein. The data hold approximately 80,000 distinct CDR3 sequences, with about 16% observed a single time. All receptors come from a female donor in good health.

The chain couples TRBV6-2 or TRBV6-3 to TRBJ1-2, with 9 bases aligning to TRBD1. This CDR3 has 14 amino acids. Unmatched junction bases numbered 9, after V lost 6 bases and J lost 7 bases. The germline gives CDR1 MNHEY, CDR2 SVGEGT. Written as DNA, the CDR3 is TGTGCCAGCAGCTCTCCTGTACAGGGGGCTGGCTACACCTTC. Protein sequence: CASSSPVQGAGYTF.

This clonotype came up a few times. The rearrangement uses TRBV19 and TRBJ1-5, with no clear D. Looked up from germline, CDR1 is LNHDA and CDR2 is SQIVND (reference sequence). V lost 3 bases to trimming and J lost 4 bases, with 19 bases between them. The CDR3 contains 17 residues. This chain's CDR3 is CASSMGRPASPNQPQHF. The CDR3 nucleotides read TGTGCCAGTAGTATGGGCAGGCCGGCCAGCCCTAATCAGCCCCAGCATTTT.

There are a few counts of this clonotype. The chain employs TRBV20-1 and TRBJ1-1, with a possible D match to TRBD1 (5 bases). Trimming stripped 5 bases from V and 2 bases from J, with 12 bases between. From germline, CDR1 is DFQATT and CDR2 SNEGSKA (reference sequence). CDR3 length: 13 residues. CDR3 protein: CSAPWGGNTEAFF. The CDR3, as DNA: TGCAGTGCTCCCTGGGGGGGAAACACTGAAGCTTTCTTT.

This clonotype was counted only a few times. The rearrangement links TRBV28 to TRBJ2-1; D possibly matches TRBD1 or TRBD2 (5 bases each). Germline lookup yields CDR1 MDHEN and CDR2 SYDVKM. V was clipped by 5 bases and J by 2 bases, with 13 bases between them. The CDR3 is 15 residues long. In DNA, the CDR3 is TGTGCCAGCAGTAACCGGGACGTACCCTACAATGAGCAGTTCTTC. This encodes CASSNRDVPYNEQFF.

This clonotype has only a few counts. The chain employs TRBV6-1 and TRBJ2-1; the match to TRBD1 covers 7 bases. This CDR3 comprises 15 residues. V lost 6 bases to trimming and J lost 7 bases; unmatched junction nucleotides: 12. Germline CDR1 is MNHNS and CDR2 is SASEGT. CDR3 residues: CASRKTGMRYNEQFF. In DNA, the CDR3 is TGTGCCAGCAGGAAGACAGGGATGAGATATAATGAGCAGTTCTTC.

The rearrangement links TRBV6-6 to TRBJ1-4; a possible D gene is TRBD1 (5 bases). The CDR3 extends over 13 amino acids. Trimming left V 4 bases short and J 5 bases short, with 8 bases between. Germline V gene data show CDR1 as MNHNY and CDR2 as SVGAGI (reference sequence). The CDR3 sequence: CASSFSGNEKLFF. CDR3 nucleotide sequence: TGTGCCAGCAGTTTTTCAGGGAATGAAAAACTGTTTTTT.

This clonotype was picked up a small number of times. J is TRBJ2-1 and V is TRBV7-8; 7 positions agree with TRBD2. Germline V gene data show CDR1 as SGHVS and CDR2 as FQNEAQ. The CDR3 has 14 residues. V shed 1 base, J shed 5 bases, and the junction held 2 bases outside the gene matches. This CDR3 is CASSLELANNEQFF. The CDR3 DNA follows: TGTGCCAGCAGCTTAGAACTAGCGAACAATGAGCAGTTCTTC.

This chain links TRBV7-9 with TRBJ2-2; D gene ambiguous. The V and J ends lost 8 bases and 1 base respectively, with 11 bases between them. The CDR3 has 14 amino acids. The germline V gene has CDR1 SEHNR and CDR2 FQNEAQ (reference sequence). The chain's CDR3 is CASGSHGNTGELFF. CDR3 coding DNA: TGTGCCAGCGGATCCCATGGGAACACCGGGGAGCTGTTTTTT.

The V and J genes are TRBV28 and TRBJ2-7, with D possibly TRBD2 on 5 matching bases. The CDR3 consists of 13 residues. Trimming removed 7 bases at V and 0 bases at J, with 10 bases between. Germline assignment: CDR1 MDHEN and CDR2 SYDVKM. The CDR3 sequence: CASTSGDSYEQYF. As DNA, the CDR3 is TGTGCCAGCACTTCCGGGGACTCCTACGAGCAGTACTTC.

The chain is built from TRBV5-1 and TRBJ2-1; D remains unclear. This CDR3 comprises 12 residues. V was clipped by 2 bases and J by 5 bases, with 5 bases between them. Germline CDR1 is SGHRS and CDR2 is YFSETQ. CDR3 DNA sequence: TGCGCCAGCAGCTTCAATAACAATGAGCAGTTCTTC. This translates into CASSFNNNEQFF.

The chain uses TRBV6-5 and TRBJ2-2; TRBD2 is a possible D gene (5 bases). Germline V gene lookup returns CDR1 MNHEY and CDR2 SVGAGI. The CDR3 has 14 residues. The V and J ends lost 2 bases and 5 bases respectively, with 9 bases between them. DNA for the CDR3: TGTGCCAGCAGTTACAGGTCGGGGACCGGGGAGCTGTTTTTT. Protein product: CASSYRSGTGELFF.

This clonotype was counted only a few times. The rearrangement links TRBV12-3 or TRBV12-4 to TRBJ1-2, with a weak D call TRBD1 (6 bases). V was pared by 6 bases and J by 2 bases, with 16 bases between. The CDR3 is made up of 15 amino acids. CDR3 DNA sequence: TGTGCCAGCAGCCTTCTACAGGGCCCCAACTATGGCTACACCTTC. Protein: CASSLLQGPNYGYTF.

V is TRBV4-1 and J is TRBJ2-5, with D hard to call. In germline, CDR1 is MGHRA, CDR2 YSYEKL. This CDR3 region has 14 residues. Trimming took off 3 bases at V and 2 bases at J, with 10 bases between the two ends. DNA of the CDR3: TGCGCCAGCAGCCACGAAATTATACAAGAGACCCAGTACTTC. It codes for CASSHEIIQETQYF.